This TCR beta chain was observed in a study of blood T cell repertoires in COVID-19. Study context: The cDNA or gDNA used as material had been derived from T cells, B-cell-depleted T cells, or PBMCs.

V shed 5 bases and J shed 4 bases, with 9 bases lying between them. From germline, CDR1 is SGDLS and CDR2 YYNGEE. CDR3 length equals 12 residues. The participants were between roughly 18 and 100 years old and came from 24 US areas. Membership in each cohort depended on participant-reported clinical history. Authors' methods: Amplification of reference gene primers provided the estimated nucleated cell counts. The data were produced by immunoSEQ multiplex PCR, yet TCRdb's version contains in-frame clones alone and is incomplete. The V and J calls and clone size come from that table; D and trimming were worked out from the DNA. The data contain approximately 250,000 clones, more than 70% of them singletons.

This receptor was taken from a woman in her 40s with acute COVID-19. Sequenced material: PBMCs or T cells enriched from blood (not recorded which). The J gene is TRBJ1-2, the V gene TRBV9; D possibly corresponds to TRBD1 (5 bases). The CDR3 loop is CASSTGFYGYTF. The DNA of the CDR3 is TGTGCCAGCAGTACAGGATTCTATGGCTACACCTTC.